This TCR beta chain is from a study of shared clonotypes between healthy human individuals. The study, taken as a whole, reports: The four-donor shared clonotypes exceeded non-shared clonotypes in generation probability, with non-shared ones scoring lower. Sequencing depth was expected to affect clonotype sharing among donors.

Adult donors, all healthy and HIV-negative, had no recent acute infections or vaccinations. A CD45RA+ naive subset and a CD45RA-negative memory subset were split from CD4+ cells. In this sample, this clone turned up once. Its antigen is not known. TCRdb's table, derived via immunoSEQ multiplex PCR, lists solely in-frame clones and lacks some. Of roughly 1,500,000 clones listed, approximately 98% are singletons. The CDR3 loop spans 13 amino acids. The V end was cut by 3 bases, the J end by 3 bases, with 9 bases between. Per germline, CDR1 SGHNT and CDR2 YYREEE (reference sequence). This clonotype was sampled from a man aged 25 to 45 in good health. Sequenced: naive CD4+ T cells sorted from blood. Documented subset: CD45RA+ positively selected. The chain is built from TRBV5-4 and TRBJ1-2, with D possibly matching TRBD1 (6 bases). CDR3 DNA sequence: TGTGCCAGCAGCTACAGGGTGGACTATGGCTACACCTTC. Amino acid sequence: CASSYRVDYGYTF.